The 3 T cell receptor beta chains given below trace back to one sample, sequenced in a study of regulatory T cells in long-lasting Graves disease. Arm-PCR with iRepertoire HTBI primers amplified the CDR3 regions for these TCR beta libraries. TCRdb fed the multiplex PCR reads into MiXCR, producing one record per CDR3 protein. The sample records about half a million distinct CDR3 sequences, roughly 23% being singletons. The time point was: persistent/refractory GD, antithyroid drugs over 5 years with positive TRAb. There was RNA extracted from PBMCs, and the TCR library was made from it. The source was peripheral blood mononuclear cells (PBMCs), collected when the disease was refractory, from a patient treated with antithyroid drugs. The source is a female donor with Graves disease.

The rearrangement joins TRBV18 to TRBJ2-4; D perhaps matches TRBD1 (6 bases). The DNA end lines up better with TRBJ2-5; the J call may be wrong. Germline V gene sequence: CDR1 KGHSH, CDR2 LQKENI. CDR3 length equals 15 residues. In nucleotides, the CDR3 is TGTGCCAGCTCACCACAAGAGGGGGTACAAGAGACCCAGTACTTC. It is translated as CASSPQEGVQETQYF.

The rearrangement links TRBV20-1 to TRBJ2-5; 7 positions match TRBD2. Germline loops: CDR1 DFQATT, CDR2 SNEGSKA (reference sequence). This CDR3 spans 16 amino acids. V dropped 0 bases and J dropped 5; count of bases not matched to a gene: 12. The chain's CDR3 is CSARERGLRELETQYF. The CDR3 nucleotides read TGCAGTGCTAGAGAAAGGGGACTACGAGAGTTGGAGACCCAGTACTTC.

Comment on this clonotype: Just one base apart from a much larger clone, this may be a read error. The chain has TRBV6-1 and TRBJ1-2; D not certain. This CDR3 has 12 amino acids. V lost 3 bases and J lost 2, with 4 bases in between. Germline V CDR1 and CDR2: MNHNS, SASEGT. Written as DNA, the CDR3 is TGTGCCAGCAGTGACCAGAACTATGGCTACACCTTC. Its protein product is CASSDQNYGYTF.